The sequence of this T cell receptor (beta chain) was determined in a study of control samples from healthy donors and cancer patients. Germline values: CDR1 SGHNT, CDR2 YENEEA. Deletions cut 5 bases from V and 4 bases from J, with 14 bases between. The CDR3 extends over 14 amino acids. Measured with immunoSEQ multiplex PCR; TCRdb has only the in-frame clones, and not every one. In the table there are around 110,000 clones, more than 75% of which are singletons. The chain uses TRBV11-3 and TRBJ1-1, with D tentatively TRBD1 (6 bases). This clonotype was sampled from a woman in her 70s in good health. Input material: blood. The CDR3 loop is CASSPGQSGTEAFF. The CDR3 DNA is TGTGCCAGCAGCCCCGGACAGAGCGGCACTGAAGCTTTCTTT. Full variable domain (missing parts from reference TRBV11-3 and TRBJ1-1): EAGVVQSPRYKIIEKKQPVAFWCNPISGHNTLYWYLQNLGQGPELLIRYENEEAVDDSQLPKDRFSAERLKGVDSTLKIQPAELGDSAVYLCASSPGQSGTEAFFGQGTRLTVV.